This T cell receptor beta chain was sequenced during a study of blood T cell repertoires in COVID-19. Data came from immunoSEQ multiplex PCR; TCRdb stores just in-frame clones and leaves some out. The table records 250,000 to 300,000 clones, 70% to 90% of them present only once. The CDR3 consists of 16 residues. The germline V gene encodes CDR1 MNHEY and CDR2 SVGAGI. The junction had 6 bases not matched to a gene; V was cut back by 0 bases and J by 4 bases. The specimen sequenced was peripheral blood. The gene calls are TRBV6-5 and TRBJ1-3; 7 nucleotides line up with TRBD1. The sequence was obtained from a man aged 18 to 35 with active or convalescent COVID-19. The CDR3 sequence is CASSYSRGPGGNTIYF. The DNA for the CDR3 is TGTGCCAGCAGTTACTCGAGGGGGCCGGGGGGAAACACCATATATTTT.